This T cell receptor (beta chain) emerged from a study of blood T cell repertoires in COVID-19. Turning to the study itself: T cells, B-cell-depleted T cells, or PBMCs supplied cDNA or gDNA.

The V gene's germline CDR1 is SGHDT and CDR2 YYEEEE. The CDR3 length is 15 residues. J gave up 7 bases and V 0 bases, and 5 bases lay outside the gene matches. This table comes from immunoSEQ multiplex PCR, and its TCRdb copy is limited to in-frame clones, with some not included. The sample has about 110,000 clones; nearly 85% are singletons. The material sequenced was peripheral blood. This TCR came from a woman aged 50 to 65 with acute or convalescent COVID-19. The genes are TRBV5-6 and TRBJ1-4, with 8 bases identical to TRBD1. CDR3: CASSLDGQGSEKLFF. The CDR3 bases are TGTGCCAGCAGCTTGGATGGACAGGGCTCTGAAAAACTGTTTTTT.